The 24 T cell receptor beta chains presented below share a single source sample, sequenced in a study of T cell responses to AZD1222 COVID-19 vaccine. Only in-frame clones appear in the TCRdb table, and some are missing; sequencing was by immunoSEQ multiplex PCR. The sample lists approximately 150,000 clones, roughly nine tenths seen once, with approximately 1.3% in the top ten. This sample comprised peripheral blood, obtained 28 days after the second AZD1222 dose. All receptors derive from an adult who received the AZD1222 COVID-19 vaccine.

The rearrangement uses TRBV9 and TRBJ2-7; tentatively, D is TRBD1 (5 bases). Per the germline V gene, CDR1 is SGDLS and CDR2 is YYNGEE. V lost 2 bases to trimming and J lost 2 bases, with 11 bases between them. The CDR3 sequence is 14 residues long. DNA of the CDR3: TGTGCCAGCAGCGTTGACAGAGTTCCCTACGAGCAGTACTTC. As protein: CASSVDRVPYEQYF. Complete variable domain (other parts from reference TRBV9 and TRBJ2-7): DSGVTQTPKHLITATGQRVTLRCSPRSGDLSVYWYQQSLDQGLQFLIQYYNGEERAKGNILERFSAQQFPDLHSELNLSSLELGDSALYFCASSVDRVPYEQYFGPGTRLTVT.

This clone turned up a few times. Other DNA sequences in this specimen translate into the identical CDR3. The genes are TRBV6-5 and TRBJ1-1; no clear D. This CDR3 has 13 amino acids. V lost 5 bases to trimming and J lost 3 bases, with 10 bases between them. The germline V gene has CDR1 MNHEY and CDR2 SVGAGI. This CDR3 reads CASSPQGDTEAFF. Here the CDR3 DNA reads TGTGCCAGCAGTCCCCAAGGTGACACTGAAGCTTTCTTT.

This CDR3 reads CASSPGAFYGYTF. CDR3 sequence (DNA): TGTGCCAGCAGCCCGGGGGCTTTCTATGGCTACACCTTC. The chain recombines TRBV7-8 with TRBJ1-2; tentative D call: TRBD1 (6 bases). This CDR3 is 13 amino acids long. Trimming took off 5 bases at V and 4 bases at J, with 11 bases between the two ends. Germline lookup yields CDR1 SGHVS and CDR2 FQNEAQ.

This clone has just one count. The genes are TRBV18 and TRBJ1-1; the D gene is possibly TRBD1 (6 bases). Germline assignment: CDR1 KGHSH and CDR2 LQKENI. The CDR3 spans 15 residues. Trimming pared 4 bases from V and 4 bases from J, leaving 16 bases between. For the CDR3, the DNA is TGTGCCAGCTCACAGCAACAGGGAGCTAGCACTGAAGCTTTCTTT. Translation: CASSQQQGASTEAFF.

The V call is TRBV6-2 or TRBV6-3, the J call TRBJ2-2; 13 bases align to TRBD2. With V trimmed by 5 bases and J by 2 bases, 8 bases remained unmatched. This CDR3 is built from 18 residues. The germline V gene has CDR1 MNHEY and CDR2 SVGEGT. CDR3 sequence: CASSLSTSGGANTGELFF. CDR3 in DNA: TGTGCCAGCAGTCTCTCAACTAGCGGGGGGGCAAACACCGGGGAGCTGTTTTTT.

The chain joins TRBV7-2 to TRBJ2-5, with 8 bases identical to TRBD1. V shed 5 bases and J 5 bases; nucleotides not matched to a gene: 7. The germline gives CDR1 SGHTA, CDR2 FQGNSA. This CDR3 contains 14 residues. Written as DNA, the CDR3 is TGTGCCAGCAGCCCTCGACAGGGGCCGGAGACCCAGTACTTC. It is translated as CASSPRQGPETQYF.

The chain links TRBV19 to TRBJ1-3; TRBD1 agrees at 7 bases. The V and J ends lost 3 bases and 0 bases, in that order; junction bases with no gene match: 2. The CDR3 consists of 15 residues. Germline CDR1 is LNHDA and CDR2 is SQIVND (reference sequence). This chain's CDR3 is CASSIHRGSGNTIYF. The CDR3 DNA reads as TGTGCCAGTAGTATCCACAGGGGCTCTGGAAACACCATATATTTT.

The chain recombines TRBV7-9 with TRBJ2-7; a possible D gene is TRBD2 (5 bases). This CDR3 has 15 residues. Germline V gene sequence: CDR1 SEHNR, CDR2 FQNEAQ (reference sequence). Trimming took off 2 bases at V and 0 bases at J, with 11 bases between the two ends. The chain's CDR3 is CASSLIEGSSYEQYF. CDR3 nucleotides: TGTGCCAGCAGCTTAATCGAGGGTAGCTCCTACGAGCAGTACTTC.

The chain has TRBV5-4 and TRBJ2-3; 9 nucleotides align to TRBD1. This CDR3 comprises 16 residues. V shed 3 bases, J shed 3 bases, and the junction held 8 bases outside the gene matches. CDR1 is SGHNT, CDR2 YYREEE, per germline (reference sequence). Written as DNA, the CDR3 is TGTGCCAGCAGCTCTTCCGACAGGGGGGTAACAGATACGCAGTATTTT. Its translation is CASSSSDRGVTDTQYF.

The V call is TRBV2, the J call TRBJ1-4, with 8 bases lining up with TRBD1. J lost 7 bases, V lost 6 bases, and 1 base had no gene match. CDR3 size: 12 residues. Germline V gene lookup returns CDR1 SNHLY and CDR2 FYNNEI. Here the CDR3 DNA reads TGTGCCAGCAGAGACAGGGGTGAAAAACTGTTTTTT. Amino acid sequence: CASRDRGEKLFF.

This clone was found once. The chain has TRBV2 and TRBJ1-6, with 8 bases aligning to TRBD1. Germline lookup yields CDR1 SNHLY and CDR2 FYNNEI. Trimming removed 8 bases from V and 9 bases from J; junction bases left unmatched: 9. The CDR3 length is 14 residues. Here the CDR3 reads CASGRLDRGSPLHF. CDR3 bases: TGTGCCAGCGGGCGGTTAGACAGGGGTTCACCCCTCCACTTT.

The V and J genes are TRBV6-6 and TRBJ1-5; possibly TRBD1 for D (6 bases). Germline V lookup: CDR1 MNHNY, CDR2 SVGAGI (reference sequence). The CDR3 is 14 amino acids. Trimming removed 6 bases at V and 2 bases at J, with 11 bases between. CDR3 nucleotide sequence: TGTGCCAGCAGACAGGGCGCCCGCAATCAGCCCCAGCATTTT. It encodes CASRQGARNQPQHF.

The chain's CDR3 is CASNPTGWNQPQHF. The CDR3 DNA reads as TGTGCCAGTAACCCGACAGGGTGGAATCAGCCCCAGCATTTT. This rearrangement joins TRBV19 to TRBJ1-5, with 7 bases fitting TRBD1. Germline V gene data show CDR1 as LNHDA and CDR2 as SQIVND (reference sequence). V lost 7 bases, J lost 4 bases, and 7 bases stayed unmatched. The length of the CDR3 is 14 residues.

The V and J genes are TRBV4-1 and TRBJ1-2, with a tentative D call TRBD1 (5 bases). V was pared by 4 bases and J by 4 bases, with 7 bases between. This CDR3 is 12 amino acids long. Looked up from germline, CDR1 is MGHRA and CDR2 is YSYEKL. The CDR3 bases are TGCGCCAGCAGCCCGGGGACCTATGGCTACACCTTC. As protein: CASSPGTYGYTF.

The V and J genes are TRBV7-9 and TRBJ1-6, with 9 bases lining up with TRBD1. V dropped 5 bases and J dropped 5; count of bases not matched to a gene: 4. CDR1 and CDR2 from the germline V gene are SEHNR and FQNEAQ (reference sequence). The CDR3 spans 15 residues. The CDR3 region has the DNA TGTGCCAGCAGCCAGGGACAGGGAAATAATTCACCCCTCCACTTT. Its protein product is CASSQGQGNNSPLHF.

The chain employs TRBV29-1 and TRBJ2-1; 10 positions agree with TRBD1. The J segment lost 4 bases and the V segment lost 7 bases, leaving 7 bases of the junction unmatched. The CDR3 extends over 14 amino acids. Germline loops: CDR1 SQVTM, CDR2 ANQGSEA. CDR3 region: CSAPRTGGYNEQFF. The CDR3 DNA is TGCAGCGCCCCCAGGACAGGGGGTTACAATGAGCAGTTCTTC.

The chain is built from TRBV28 and TRBJ2-5, with a possible D match to TRBD1 (5 bases). The CDR3 has 14 amino acids. Per germline, CDR1 MDHEN and CDR2 SYDVKM. The V end lost 6 bases, the J end lost 2 bases, and 13 bases lay between the germline ends. The CDR3 region is CASSGDSKQETQYF. The DNA for the CDR3 is TGTGCCAGCAGCGGAGACAGCAAACAAGAGACCCAGTACTTC.

This chain links TRBV7-8 with TRBJ2-2; 10 nucleotides line up with TRBD2. The ends lost 6 bases at V and 4 bases at J; junction bases unmatched: 11. Germline V lookup: CDR1 SGHVS, CDR2 FQNEAQ. The CDR3 extends over 17 amino acids. The CDR3 DNA reads as TGTGCCAGCAGGCACACAGGACTAGCGGACCCCACCGGGGAGCTGTTTTTT. Encoded protein: CASRHTGLADPTGELFF.

The chain links TRBV11-2 to TRBJ2-2; D ambiguous. With 1 base removed from V and 1 base from J, the gap between germline ends came to 7 bases. Germline lookup yields CDR1 SGHAT and CDR2 FQNNGV. This CDR3 has 15 amino acids. DNA for the CDR3: TGTGCCAGCAGCTTAGGATGGGGGAACACCGGGGAGCTGTTTTTT. Amino acids: CASSLGWGNTGELFF.

The rearrangement links TRBV7-3 to TRBJ2-1; D unresolved. The CDR3 runs to 13 residues. V was cut by 4 bases and J by 5 bases, with 9 bases left in between. CDR1 is SGHTA and CDR2 is FQGTGA in the germline V gene. Written as DNA, the CDR3 is TGTGCCAGCAGCTACCGACTGGACAATGAGCAGTTCTTC. As protein: CASSYRLDNEQFF.

This clone has a single count. The chain employs TRBV19 and TRBJ2-7; D is ambiguous. V lost 3 bases, J lost 3 bases, and 6 bases lay in between. This CDR3 region has 12 residues. Per germline, CDR1 LNHDA and CDR2 SQIVND (reference sequence). CDR3 region: CASSMGNYEQYF. In DNA form, the CDR3 reads TGTGCCAGTAGTATGGGTAACTACGAGCAGTACTTC.

The count of this clone is one. The V call is TRBV6-5, the J call TRBJ2-1; D uncertain. The CDR3 has 12 residues. CDR1 and CDR2 (germline): MNHEY, SVGAGI. The V and J ends lost 1 base and 8 bases respectively, with 6 bases between them. The CDR3 nucleotides read TGTGCCAGCAGTTACTTGTCGGATGAGCAGTTCTTC. Its protein product is CASSYLSDEQFF.

The gene calls are TRBV6-1 and TRBJ1-3; D is unresolved. CDR1 and CDR2 from the germline V gene are MNHNS and SASEGT. V lost 1 base and J lost 8, with 9 bases in between. The CDR3 is 13 amino acids. The CDR3 loop is CASSEGFRYTIYF. The CDR3 region has the DNA TGTGCCAGCAGTGAAGGTTTCCGGTACACCATATATTTT.

V gene TRBV29-1 combines with J gene TRBJ1-1; no firm D call. CDR3 length equals 19 residues. V gave up 2 bases and J gave up 1 base, with 26 bases separating them. Germline CDR1 SQVTM, CDR2 ANQGSEA. The CDR3 DNA sequence: TGCAGCGTTGAAAAGAGAGTATTACCACAGACACGGGAGAACACTGAAGCTTTCTTT. Protein: CSVEKRVLPQTRENTEAFF. Full variable domain (rest looked up from reference TRBV29-1 and TRBJ1-1): SAVISQKPSRDICQRGTSLTIQCQVDSQVTMMFWYRQQPGQSLTLIATANQGSEATYESGFVIDKFPISRPNLTFSTLTVSNMSPEDSSIYLCSVEKRVLPQTRENTEAFFGQGTRLTVV.